This TCR beta chain was profiled in a study of Graves' ophthalmopathy and Graves' hyperthyroidism (dated by TCRdb to between 2018 and 2020). About the investigation overall: Peripheral blood was collected at initial diagnosis, before any treatment. To tell Graves' ophthalmopathy apart from Graves' hyperthyroidism, and to predict which patients would progress to ophthalmopathy, the study relied on TCR beta repertoire signatures. In total, 135 blood samples were TCR-sequenced: 43 ophthalmopathy, approximately 75 hyperthyroidism and about 17 hyperthyroidism-to-ophthalmopathy patients. A discovery set of about 99 patients (43 ophthalmopathy, 55 to 60 stable hyperthyroidism) was enrolled to explore V-J signatures distinguishing ophthalmopathy from hyperthyroidism. An independent validation cohort comprised 18 hyperthyroidism patients and around 16 patients who later progressed from hyperthyroidism to ophthalmopathy. In several hyperthyroidism patients, the T-cell repertoires found in thyroid tissue were compared with those found in blood. After sampling, hyperthyroidism patients received methimazole starting at 30 mg daily, and ophthalmopathy patients received high-dose intravenous methylprednisolone. The roughly 94 discovery patients were randomly divided into training and test sets at a 7:3 ratio. Summary of the overall study and its limitations: The 13-signature model separated ophthalmopathy from stable hyperthyroidism with 85% to 90% sensitivity and approximately 81% specificity in cross-validation, and 80%/75% in the test set. Sample size was not predetermined statistically, and investigators were not blinded to group allocation. In validation, the model predicted ophthalmopathy progression with 70.59% sensitivity and 72.22% specificity; eleven to twelve predicted patients were CT-confirmed with GO in a median of roughly 6.8 months. Among expanded thyroid clonotypes with frequency above 0.001, most also showed up in blood, which suggests that blood repertoires may reflect the thyroid immune response.

Stable hyperthyroidism was defined as no progression to ophthalmopathy within 18 months of follow-up. The hyperthyroidism patients were 18 to 65 years old and newly diagnosed, with a disease duration of less than 2 months. Patients were excluded if they had other autoimmune diseases, uncontrolled infections, pregnancy or lactation. Diagnosis relied on clinical symptoms, serum thyroxine, TRAb, thyroid ultrasound and orbital computed tomography. Using Ficoll-Paque density gradient centrifugation, PBMCs were isolated from less than 11 ml of fresh peripheral blood. Total RNA was extracted with Trizol reagent and quality-checked on an Agilent 2100 Bioanalyzer. For repertoire sequencing, the TCR beta CDR3 regions were amplified from RNA transcripts. A first-round RT-PCR used HTBI primers with the Qiagen OneStep RT-PCR kit, followed by a second-round multiplex PCR, size selection and purification. Sequencing of the libraries was carried out on an Illumina HiSeq2000 in paired-end mode with 100 bp reads. From the authors' description of their analysis: SOAPnuke was used to process the reads, throwing out any read that had adapters, had uncalled bases, had a mean Phred below 15, or lacked an exact constant-primer or identifier match. COPE v1.2.5 was used to merge high-quality paired reads. Unique nucleotide sequences were defined as clonotypes and aligned to IMGT TRB V, D and J references using MiTCR v1.1. Analysis was restricted to V-J combinations with a frequency above 0.0001, which covered 98% to 99.2% of repertoires. For each V-J combination, a TCR clonal expansion and chaos score was defined as F50 clonal expansion divided by the chaos observed in the TCRdist matrix. Welch's t-statistics and random forest were used to reduce the features to about a dozen V-J combinations, which were then used as input to a naive Bayes classifier. The similarity between thyroid and blood repertoires was quantified using the Morisita-Horn index. The raw public data were reprocessed by TCRdb itself: fastp quality trimming at Q25, MiXCR clonotype calling, in-frame beta chains only. Each CDR3 protein gets just one entry, which takes the most common genes and DNA from the rows behind it. These V and J calls rely on TCRdb rather than the paper's analysis. Across this sample there are 400,000 or so distinct CDR3 sequences, with roughly 14% seen only once. The ten largest clones add up to 5.5% to 8% of the sample.

This clonotype has a handful of counts. There is no known antigen for this receptor. Base qualities are not recorded, but no much larger clone differs from it by a single base. The germline V end is reduced by 2 bases and the J end by 3 bases; junction bases left unmatched: 15. From the cysteine through the phenylalanine, the CDR3 covers 18 amino acids. Only CDR3 DNA remains: 54 bases, in frame from the first base. The germline V gene gives CDR1 as MGHRA and CDR2 as YSYEKL. Sequenced material: peripheral blood. The chain joins TRBV4-1 to TRBJ2-7; 8 of the junction bases match TRBD2. This clonotype was sampled from a woman aged 18-29 years with stable Graves' hyperthyroidism. Donor details come from another sample of the same person, matched by shared clones. The CDR3 reads CASSQTLSIAGLFYEQYF. The sequence in DNA is TGCGCCAGCAGCCAAACCCTATCCATAGCGGGGCTCTTCTACGAGCAGTACTTC.